This entry lists 24 T cell receptor beta chains sequenced from one sample in a study of blood T cell repertoires in COVID-19 (dated by TCRdb to 2020 to 2022). The receptor library was made with the immunoSEQ multiplex PCR assay. As stored in TCRdb, this immuneACCESS dataset retains in-frame rearrangements with V and J assigned. A fraction of the clones does not appear; measured against another copy, unresolved V genes explain less than half of the discrepancy, and the remainder lacks a known reason. The sample has some 99,000 clones on record, over 70% of them singletons. The ten largest clonotypes hold approximately 7% of the sample. The sequencing sample was made of peripheral blood. The receptor set was obtained from a woman aged 45-65 years with acute or convalescent COVID-19.

This sequence joins TRBV5-6 and TRBJ1-1; D unclear. V was shortened by 5 bases and J by 1 base, with 6 bases between the two germline ends. From germline, CDR1 is SGHDT and CDR2 YYEEEE. The CDR3 spans 12 residues. The DNA for the CDR3 is TGTGCCAGCAGTTTACAGAACACTGAAGCTTTCTTT. Protein: CASSLQNTEAFF.

V usage is TRBV4-1 and J usage is TRBJ1-1; 9 nucleotides line up with TRBD1. V shed 3 bases, J shed 4 bases, and the junction held 9 bases outside the gene matches. Germline V gene data show CDR1 as MGHRA and CDR2 as YSYEKL. The CDR3 has 16 amino acids. Here the CDR3 DNA reads TGCGCCAGCAGCCATTCGACCCTGACAGGGGGCACTGAAGCTTTCTTT. This translates into CASSHSTLTGGTEAFF.

The chain uses TRBV30 and TRBJ1-2; TRBD1 matches at 11 bases. The CDR3 loop spans 13 amino acids. In germline, CDR1 is GTSNPN, CDR2 SVGIG (reference sequence). Unmatched junction bases numbered 6, after V lost 2 bases and J lost 10 bases. The CDR3 nucleotides read TGTGCCTGGAGTTGGGACAGGGGGAGCCTCTACACCTTC. It specifies CAWSWDRGSLYTF.

The rearrangement joins TRBV19 to TRBJ1-5, with D hard to call. The CDR3 has 14 residues. Germline V CDR1 and CDR2: LNHDA, SQIVND (reference sequence). Deletions cut 1 base from V and 4 bases from J, with 8 bases between. CDR3 in DNA: TGTGCCAGTAGTATAGTGGCAGGTAATCAGCCCCAGCATTTT. Translation gives CASSIVAGNQPQHF. Variable domain in full (rest from reference TRBV19 and TRBJ1-5): DGGITQSPKYLFRKEGQNVTLSCEQNLNHDAMYWYRQDPGQGLRLIYYSQIVNDFQKGDIAEGYSVSREKKESFPLTVTSAQKNPTAFYLCASSIVAGNQPQHFGDGTRLSIL.

The V and J genes are TRBV5-1 and TRBJ2-7, with TRBD1 matching 11 bases. Germline CDR1 is SGHRS and CDR2 is YFSETQ. V lost 7 bases, J lost 5 bases, and 8 bases stayed unmatched. There are 14 residues in the CDR3. The CDR3 DNA follows: TGCGCCAGCGGAAGCAGGACAGGGGGCCACGAGCAGTACTTC. It translates to CASGSRTGGHEQYF.

This clone came up once. The CDR3 sequence is CASSPNGQGGYGYTF. The CDR3 region has the DNA TGTGCCAGCTCACCAAATGGACAGGGAGGCTATGGCTACACCTTC. The rearrangement joins TRBV18 to TRBJ1-2; the match to TRBD1 covers 8 bases. V shed 2 bases, J shed 4 bases, and the junction held 6 bases outside the gene matches. Germline CDR1 is KGHSH and CDR2 is LQKENI. This CDR3 spans 15 amino acids.

DNA of the CDR3: TGTGCCAGCAGCCCCGGCCGGGGGTTATATGGCTACACCTTC. Translated: CASSPGRGLYGYTF. V is TRBV7-3 and J is TRBJ1-2, with a weak D call TRBD1 (5 bases). Germline V gives CDR1 SGHTA, CDR2 FQGTGA. CDR3 length equals 14 residues. V gave up 5 bases and J gave up 5 bases, with 15 bases separating them.

The rearrangement links TRBV9 to TRBJ1-6; 9 nucleotides match TRBD1. Germline lookup yields CDR1 SGDLS and CDR2 YYNGEE. V shed 0 bases, J shed 9 bases, and the junction held 4 bases outside the gene matches. The CDR3 totals 15 residues. The CDR3 sequence: CASSVDGTGSSPLHF. CDR3 DNA sequence: TGTGCCAGCAGCGTAGATGGGACAGGGAGTTCACCCCTCCACTTT.

The CDR3 bases are TGTGCCAGCAGCCGTGTCGGGAACACTGAAGCTTTCTTT. Translating it yields CASSRVGNTEAFF. This chain uses TRBV5-6 with TRBJ1-1; no clear D. Per germline, CDR1 SGHDT and CDR2 YYEEEE. Between the trimmed V and J ends, which lost 4 bases and 1 base, there was a span of 8 bases. The length of the CDR3 is 13 residues.

The gene calls are TRBV18 and TRBJ1-1, with D hard to call. Germline V gene data show CDR1 as KGHSH and CDR2 as LQKENI. The CDR3 consists of 14 residues. Trimming removed 1 base from V and 4 bases from J, with 10 bases in between. CDR3 sequence: CASSPQAEATEAFF. Written as DNA, the CDR3 is TGTGCCAGCTCACCACAGGCGGAGGCCACTGAAGCTTTCTTT. Looking up the rest from reference TRBV18 and TRBJ1-1 gives the full variable domain: NAGVMQNPRHLVRRRGQEARLRCSPMKGHSHVYWYRQLPEEGLKFMVYLQKENIIDESGMPKERFSAEFPKEGPSILRIQQVVRGDSAAYFCASSPQAEATEAFFGQGTRLTVV.

The chain employs TRBV2 and TRBJ1-6; D uncertain. CDR1 SNHLY and CDR2 FYNNEI come from the germline V gene. Trimming left V 5 bases short and J 13 bases short, with 12 bases between. CDR3 length: 12 amino acids. CDR3 residues: CASSPPSGPLHF. CDR3 DNA: TGTGCCAGCAGTCCACCCTCCGGGCCCCTCCACTTT. Using reference TRBV2 and TRBJ1-6 for the parts outside the CDR3, the full variable domain is EPEVTQTPSHQVTQMGQEVILRCVPISNHLYFYWYRQILGQKVEFLVSFYNNEISEKSEIFDDQFSVERPDGSNFTLKIRSTKLEDSAMYFCASSPPSGPLHFGNGTRLTVT.

This chain joins TRBV11-3 and TRBJ2-1; possibly TRBD2 for D (6 bases). Germline V gene data show CDR1 as SGHNT and CDR2 as YENEEA. The CDR3 has 13 amino acids. Trimming took 3 bases from V and 10 from J, leaving 13 bases between them. CDR3 sequence (DNA): TGTGCCAGCAGCTTGGGGACTGGGTTAGAGCAGTTCTTC. This codes for CASSLGTGLEQFF.

The chain is built from TRBV9 and TRBJ2-7; D gene ambiguous. The germline gives CDR1 SGDLS, CDR2 YYNGEE. V lost 4 bases and J 5 bases, leaving 13 bases between the germline ends. This CDR3 contains 13 residues. CDR3 nucleotides: TGTGCCAGCAGCCGCCGCGGCATGGACGAGCAGTACTTC. Translating gives CASSRRGMDEQYF.

This clone is a singleton in its sample. The chain has TRBV25-1 and TRBJ2-5; TRBD1 agrees at 7 bases. The CDR3 totals 14 residues. From germline, CDR1 is MGHDK and CDR2 SYGVNS. V was pared by 3 bases and J by 7 bases, with 8 bases of the junction left unmatched. The CDR3 loop is CASSERTGMGTQYF. Written as DNA, the CDR3 is TGTGCCAGCAGTGAGAGGACAGGAATGGGGACCCAGTACTTC. Supplemented by reference TRBV25-1 and TRBJ2-5, the full variable domain reads EADIYQTPRYLVIGTGKKITLECSQTMGHDKMYWYQQDPGMELHLIHYSYGVNSTEKGDLSSESTVSRIRTEHFPLTLESARPSHTSQYLCASSERTGMGTQYFGPGTRLLVL.

The genes are TRBV19 and TRBJ2-2; 8 bases are a match to TRBD1. Germline CDR1 is LNHDA and CDR2 is SQIVND (reference sequence). There are 15 residues in the CDR3. V gave up 6 bases and J gave up 8 bases; unmatched junction bases: 11. In DNA, the CDR3 is TGTGCCAGTAGCCCGGGACAGGTGGAATCTGGGGAGCTGTTTTTT. Residues: CASSPGQVESGELFF.

V gene TRBV3-1 (or the pseudogene TRBV3-2) combines with J gene TRBJ2-2, with a possible D match to TRBD2 (6 bases). The germline gives CDR1 LGHDT, CDR2 YNNKEL (reference sequence). The CDR3 has 17 residues. The germline V and J ends were trimmed by 4 bases and 1 base, with 16 bases remaining between them. CDR3 protein: CASSRGRQALNTGELFF. The CDR3 region has the DNA TGTGCCAGCAGCCGGGGGAGGCAGGCCCTGAACACCGGGGAGCTGTTTTTT.

The rearrangement joins TRBV2 to TRBJ2-7, with 9 bases identical to TRBD1. With V trimmed by 3 bases and J by 1 base, 1 base remained unmatched. CDR1 SNHLY and CDR2 FYNNEI come from the germline V gene. This CDR3 region has 14 residues. CDR3 protein: CASSDGTGSYEQYF. The CDR3 bases are TGTGCCAGCAGTGACGGGACAGGGTCCTACGAGCAGTACTTC.

The chain couples TRBV6-1 to TRBJ2-6; TRBD1 matches 9 bases. The germline gives CDR1 MNHNS, CDR2 SASEGT. This CDR3 spans 16 amino acids. With 4 bases clipped from V and 2 bases from J, the junction kept 3 bases outside the gene matches. The CDR3 spells CASSVQGAAGANVLTF. Written as DNA, the CDR3 is TGTGCCAGCAGTGTACAGGGGGCGGCTGGGGCCAACGTCCTGACTTTC.

This chain links TRBV5-6 with TRBJ1-5, with 9 bases fitting TRBD1. The germline CDR1 and CDR2 sequences are SGHDT and YYEEEE. The ends lost 5 bases at V and 4 bases at J; junction bases unmatched: 10. The CDR3 totals 16 residues. CDR3 residues: CASRLQGARCNQPQHF. In DNA, the CDR3 is TGTGCCAGCAGACTACAGGGGGCGCGTTGTAATCAGCCCCAGCATTTT.

The V gene is TRBV6-1, the J gene TRBJ1-4; TRBD1 matches at 9 bases. Germline lookup yields CDR1 MNHNS and CDR2 SASEGT. The CDR3 has 14 residues. Germline trimming cut 4 bases from V and 7 bases from J; bases unmatched to any gene: 4. CDR3 bases: TGTGCCAGCAGTGGTGGGACAGGGAGTGAAAAACTGTTTTTT. Amino acids: CASSGGTGSEKLFF.

This chain uses TRBV2 with TRBJ1-1; a possible D gene is TRBD1 (6 bases). Germline loops: CDR1 SNHLY, CDR2 FYNNEI. The length of the CDR3 is 18 residues. Trimming removed 1 base at V and 1 base at J, with 19 bases between. Here the CDR3 reads CASSEVEAGAVGNTEAFF. As DNA, the CDR3 is TGTGCCAGCAGTGAAGTTGAGGCAGGGGCCGTGGGGAACACTGAAGCTTTCTTT.

The chain links TRBV6-6 to TRBJ2-7; D might be TRBD1 (6 bases). CDR1 and CDR2 (germline): MNHNY, SVGAGI (reference sequence). V lost 8 bases and J lost 3, with 14 bases in between. This CDR3 has 13 residues. The CDR3 nucleotides read TGTGCCAGCGAACAGGGAGAGGTCTACGAGCAGTACTTC. Its translation: CASEQGEVYEQYF.

This clone was seen only once. J is TRBJ1-6 and V is TRBV14; D not resolved. V was trimmed by 3 bases and J by 10 bases, leaving 19 bases between them. The CDR3 runs to 16 residues. Germline CDR1 and CDR2: SGHDN and FVKESK. The CDR3 spells CASSHSSPGRNSPLHF. Here the CDR3 DNA reads TGTGCCAGCAGCCACTCGAGTCCGGGGAGGAACTCACCCCTCCACTTT.

This sequence joins TRBV28 and TRBJ1-2; weak D call: TRBD1 (6 bases). Germline loops: CDR1 MDHEN, CDR2 SYDVKM. The germline V and J ends were trimmed by 4 bases and 5 bases, with 14 bases remaining between them. CDR3 length equals 14 residues. The CDR3 sequence is CASSWVGGAYGYTF. The CDR3 DNA reads TGTGCCAGCAGTTGGGTAGGGGGAGCTTATGGCTACACCTTC.